This T cell receptor beta chain was sequenced in a study of T cell responses to AZD1222 COVID-19 vaccine. Study results and limitations: Repertoires were collected only later (after the peak T cell response had occurred). CD4 TCRs associated with vaccination spanned spike, dominating at 160-218 and 743-854. Among the donors, most were white British and more were female, and clonal diversity was possibly underestimated. Just a handful of AZD1222 recipients were seropositive at baseline.

Assay: immunoSEQ multiplex PCR; the TCRdb copy retains only in-frame clones and omits some. The sample contains 200,000 to 250,000 clones, about 95% of which appear only once. V lost 0 bases and J lost 4; bases outside the gene matches: 11. The CDR3 length is 20 residues. The germline gives CDR1 SGHVS, CDR2 FQNEAQ. To note about this clone: The antigen is not known.

This specimen was peripheral blood, taken 28 days after the second dose of the MenACWY control vaccine. The chain uses TRBV7-8 and TRBJ2-1; 14 positions match TRBD2. The receptor's source is an adult who received the MenACWY meningococcal vaccine as a control. The CDR3 nucleotides read TGTGCCAGCAGCTTAGCGCGAAGACTAGCGGGAGGGCCAGGTTACAATGAGCAGTTCTTC. The encoded protein is CASSLARRLAGGPGYNEQFF.